Described below is a single TCR beta chain sequence and its context. This clone occurred a few times. The antigen it recognizes is unknown. No base quality values were provided; no much bigger clone lies one nucleotide off. This entry belongs to a study of cytomegalovirus exposure and HLA in healthy donors (dated by TCRdb to the late 2010s). With regard to the full study: An earlier analysis of several hundred of the donors reported 250 to 350 Gb of sequence data and some 110 million unique TCR beta sequences obtained from some 170 million T cells. A separate validation cohort of 100 to 150 different subjects was used in addition to the 666-subject first cohort. Genome-wide SNP genotypes for about 65% of the 666 donors were used in a later genetic analysis, which treated that subset as a discovery cohort. Rather than drawing on any new phenotypic data, the later analysis identified candidate immune exposures from TCR beta sequences and the way those sequences occurred across donors. The study aimed to test whether signatures of past pathogen exposure could be identified by cataloging public T cell receptors. To decide whether each TCR beta V gene segment behaved as functional or pseudogenic, an earlier analysis of over 500 of the donors relied on high-throughput TCR beta sequencing. The T cell repertoires of roughly 660 subjects were profiled by immunosequencing and related to cytomegalovirus serostatus. Alongside the repertoire data, information on donor age, sex, ethnicity and CMV serostatus was compiled. Among over 350 genotyped donors of the cohort, an average of approximately 250,000 unique TCR beta nucleotide sequences were sequenced per donor, 15% to 20% of them non-productive. Because of strong linkage in the cohort, four or five DR-DQ haplotypes were treated as single units for association and clustering. Of the approximately 400 genotyped donors, roughly 80% fell in the genetic ancestry cluster associated with self-reported Caucasian donors. All discovery cohort repertoires had been generated using a single sequencing platform. The number of typed donors differed by locus: about 620-640 for A, B, C, DRB1 and DQB1; 522 for DQA1; roughly 600 for DPA1; and around 450 for DPB1. HLA typing covered class I and class II loci at four-digit resolution. To predict cytomegalovirus infection status, the study brought together high-throughput TCR immunosequencing, statistical association of individual TCRs with disease status, and machine learning. To study patterns of TCR occurrence, a later analysis re-analyzed previously published TCR beta repertoires from hundreds of donors and added high-resolution HLA genotyping. An early release that covered roughly 600 HLA-typed donors contained approximately 320 gigabases of sequencing data and tens of millions of unique TCR sequences.

The cohort comprised 550 to 700 healthy bone marrow donors. At the time of sampling, every cohort member was nominally healthy, though immune exposures that went unrecorded were likely present. The donor was CMV seronegative and was included in the group of several hundred seronegative cohort members. Each donor provided a peripheral blood sample, and peripheral blood mononuclear cells were used for TCR beta sequencing. Genomic DNA was extracted from the blood cell samples with the Qiagen DNeasy Blood Extraction Kit. The paper's findings and limits, for the study overall: A later analysis associated around 16,000 TCR beta sequences with specific HLA alleles at a false discovery rate of 0.05. Because HLA typing was unavailable for some donors at each locus, only the typed subset was used in association tests. When HLA alleles, especially DR and DQ, strongly co-occurred, TCR associations were difficult to assign to individual alleles. The only immune exposure information available for the cohort was CMV serostatus. A further reported finding was that TCR beta sequences accurately predicted the HLA-A and HLA-B alleles for most subjects in the first cohort. Only TCR beta chains were sequenced in this cohort, and the absence of alpha or paired-chain data limited detectable features. It was suggested by the authors that the approach could potentially be generalized to other disease states and immunological phenotypes. The 87-base-pair reads could not distinguish some IMGT-functional V segments, including TRBV6-2 and TRBV6-3, so those segments were excluded. Over 15 rarely observed V segments, including chromosome 9 orphons, were excluded from the earlier analysis of about 600 of the donors because counts were too low. Roughly uniform sequencing depth across donors was assumed in presence/absence analyses, although this assumption may not hold. A cluster of highly shared sequence variants was judged likely to represent a technical artifact of the sequencing pipeline. V-gene and J-gene trimming of TCR beta chains was associated with a missense DCLRE1C variant in a later genetic analysis, and the association was replicated in an independent cohort. In the study, around 160 TCR beta chains were listed as associated with cytomegalovirus. In a later analysis, HLA-associated TCR beta chains were found to be more clonally expanded and to have lower generation probabilities than equally common non-associated chains. In a later analysis, the rate of TCR association differed among HLA loci, with DRB1 alleles having the most associated TCRs and HLA-C alleles having the fewest. Several of the top co-occurrence clusters appeared to be linked to parvovirus B19, influenza, CMV and Epstein-Barr virus, according to a later analysis. A later genetic analysis reported fewer N-insertions in productive TCRs among donors in an Asian-associated ancestry cluster than the roughly 640-donor mean. Correlated functional status among segregating V segments might reflect linkage disequilibrium, but an unknown experimental factor could not be ruled out. Most CMV-associated TCR beta chains appeared to be HLA-restricted in a later analysis, and the HLA associations seemed to be driven largely by CMV exposure. Cytomegalovirus status was reported to be diagnosed by the classifier with high specificity and sensitivity in both the original and validation cohorts. A few of the identified cytomegalovirus-associated TCR beta chains were confirmed in vitro to be specific for cytomegalovirus antigens. Most TCR sequences were seen in very few donors, while some public TCRs were found in many individuals. Broadly in line with IMGT annotations, most TCR beta V segments showed up in productive rearrangements about 87% or about 30% of the time in an earlier analysis of around 550 of the donors.

V loses 6 bases of germline sequence and J loses 1 base, and the interval between the two ends is 9 bases. From the germline V gene, CDR1 is SQVTM and CDR2 is ANQGSEA. The CDR3 runs 12 residues from the cysteine to the phenylalanine. Only the CDR3 part of the read is kept: 36 bases, read in frame from the first base. To prepare the library, the immunoSEQ multiplex PCR assay was applied. A mixture of 60 forward primers for TCR Vbeta segments and 13 reverse primers for TCR Jbeta segments was used in the multiplex PCR. Amplification of the CDR3 region of rearranged TCR beta genes was performed with a multiplex PCR assay on genomic DNA. The Illumina HiSeq System was used to sequence the amplified TCR beta libraries as 87-base-pair reads. The published analysis was carried out like this. In a later analysis, tens of millions of unique TCR beta chains were counted across the 500 to 850 repertoires, and approximately 11 million of these chains were shared by at least two donors. Raw reads were error-corrected and collapsed into unique sequences with a nearest-neighbor algorithm that merged closely related sequences to remove PCR and sequencing errors. V, D and J gene segments were assigned by aligning CDR3 sequences to IMGT reference sequences. For a sequence to be retained, a match of at least six nucleotides was required to both a V gene segment and a J gene segment. A rearrangement counted as productive if the CDR3 had no stop codons and remained in frame with V and J, and every other rearrangement counted as non-productive. CDR3 was defined according to IMGT convention as the region running from the second conserved V-encoded cysteine to the conserved J-encoded phenylalanine. Sequences without an unambiguous match to a single V gene segment were excluded from the earlier analysis of 500 to 700 of the donors. An earlier analysis of some 610 of the donors called V segments functional above 56.7% productive rearrangements and segregating when the between-donor standard deviation exceeded 5%. To diagnose cytomegalovirus status from the catalog of TCR beta chain sequences, a statistical classification framework was built. V and J gene assignment, in a later analysis, came from comparing TCR nucleotide sequences with IMGT/GENE-DB human TR gene sequences. Using the TCRdist pipeline, a later analysis assigned CDR3 sequences along with most-parsimonious VDJ recombination scenarios. In a later analysis, every TCR beta chain was defined by the combination of its CDR3 amino acid sequence and its V-gene family, and reads without a unique V-gene family were dropped. In a later analysis, fewer than 650 highly shared, low-generation-probability nucleotide sequences were removed to address suspected cross-contamination and a sequencing artifact. In a later analysis, a clonal expansion index was calculated for each public chain from normalized within-repertoire ranks of inferred template counts. Generation probabilities in a later analysis came from a VDJ recombination model fitted to out-of-frame rearrangements, and those results were checked against IGoR. Hypergeometric tests were used in a later analysis to score TCR-TCR, TCR-HLA and TCR-CMV co-occurrence, with a repertoire-size bias correction applied to the TCR pairs. A later analysis estimated false discovery rates by permuting HLA or CMV assignments 20 times. In a later analysis, co-occurring TCRs were grouped using DBSCAN, with TCRdist sequence similarity added in when clustering inside HLA-allele-positive subsets. Co-occurrence clustering excluded repertoires with fewer than 30,000 or more than 120,000 public chains, plus five with anomalous nucleotide sharing. The immuneACCESS repertoire file appears here via TCRdb, limited to in-frame rearrangements. These files lack a portion of the clones; in checked studies, under half of the deficit traces to unresolved V genes, and the cause of the others is not known. D and trimming come from the DNA, and the V and J calls and clone size come from that table. The sample records more than 110,000 clones, around 80% of which are singletons. Together, the top ten hold about 2.2% of the sample.

This clonotype was sampled from a man under 40 in good health and CMV-seronegative. Sequencing was performed on PBMCs. The chain is encoded by TRBV29-1 joined to TRBJ1-1, with no confidently assigned D gene. The DNA sequence is given as TGCAGCGTCACTCTATCGAACACTGAAGCTTTCTTT. This sequence encodes CSVTLSNTEAFF.